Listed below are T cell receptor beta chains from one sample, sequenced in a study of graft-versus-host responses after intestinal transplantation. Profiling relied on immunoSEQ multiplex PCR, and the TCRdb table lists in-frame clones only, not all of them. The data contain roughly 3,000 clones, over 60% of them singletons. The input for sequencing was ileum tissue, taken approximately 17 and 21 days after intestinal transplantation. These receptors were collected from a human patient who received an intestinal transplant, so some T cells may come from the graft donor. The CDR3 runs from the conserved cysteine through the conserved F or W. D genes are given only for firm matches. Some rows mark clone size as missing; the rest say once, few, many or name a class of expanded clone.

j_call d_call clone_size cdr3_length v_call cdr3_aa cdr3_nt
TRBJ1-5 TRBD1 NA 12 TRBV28 CASKEGTGPQHF TGTGCCAGCAAAGAAGGGACAGGGCCCCAGCATTTT
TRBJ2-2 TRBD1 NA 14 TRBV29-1 CSVLGTVNTGELFF TGCAGCGTGCTCGGGACAGTGAACACCGGGGAGCTGTTTTTT
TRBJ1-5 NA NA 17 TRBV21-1 CASSGRVATLAHQPQHF TGTGCCAGCAGCGGGAGAGTAGCTACATTGGCTCATCAGCCCCAGCATTTT
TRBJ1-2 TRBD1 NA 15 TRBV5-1 CASSQGQGGSYGYTF TGCGCCAGCAGCCAGGGACAGGGGGGTTCCTATGGCTACACCTTC
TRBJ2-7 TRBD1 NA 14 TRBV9 CASSGQGASYEQYF TGTGCCAGCAGCGGACAGGGGGCTTCCTACGAGCAGTACTTC
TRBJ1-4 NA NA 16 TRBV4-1 CAGSQDQGATNEKLFF TGCGCCGGCAGCCAAGATCAGGGCGCAACTAATGAAAAACTGTTTTTT
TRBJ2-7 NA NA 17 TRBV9 CASSAHEDGFFPYEQYF TGTGCCAGCAGCGCCCACGAAGACGGGTTCTTTCCCTACGAGCAGTACTTC
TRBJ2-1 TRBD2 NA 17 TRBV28 CASSFLAGRSSYNEQFF TGTGCCAGCAGTTTCCTAGCGGGGCGGAGCTCCTACAATGAGCAGTTCTTC
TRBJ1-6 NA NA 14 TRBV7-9 CASSGQGYNSPLHF TGTGCCAGCAGCGGGCAGGGTTATAATTCACCCCTCCACTTT
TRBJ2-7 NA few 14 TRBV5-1 CASRLNGGIYEQYF TGCGCCAGCCGCCTTAACGGGGGAATCTACGAGCAGTACTTC
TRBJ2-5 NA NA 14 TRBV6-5 CASSPTGNGETQYF TGTGCCAGCAGCCCCACAGGGAATGGAGAGACCCAGTACTTC
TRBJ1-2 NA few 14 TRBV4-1 CASSQEPGYYGYTF TGCGCCAGCAGCCAAGAACCAGGGTACTATGGCTACACCTTC
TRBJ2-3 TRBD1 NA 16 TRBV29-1 CSVGTGMIGFTDTQYF TGCAGCGTTGGGACAGGGATGATTGGGTTTACAGATACGCAGTATTTT
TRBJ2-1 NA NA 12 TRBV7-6 CASSLGDNEQFF TGTGCCAGCAGCTTAGGGGACAATGAGCAGTTCTTC
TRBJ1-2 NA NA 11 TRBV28 CASSFTYGYTF TGTGCCAGCAGTTTCACGTATGGCTACACCTTC
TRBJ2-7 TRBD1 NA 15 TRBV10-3 CAINRGTGGLYEQYF TGTGCCATCAATCGAGGGACAGGGGGCCTTTACGAGCAGTACTTC
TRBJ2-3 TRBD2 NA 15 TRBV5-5 CASSLLAGGEDTQYF TGTGCCAGCAGCCTACTAGCGGGGGGGGAAGATACGCAGTATTTT
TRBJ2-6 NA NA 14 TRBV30 CASLQVSGANVLTF TGTGCCTCATTACAGGTCTCCGGGGCCAACGTCCTGACTTTC
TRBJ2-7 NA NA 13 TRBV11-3 CASSPRTAGEQYF TGTGCCAGCAGCCCTCGAACAGCTGGCGAGCAGTACTTC
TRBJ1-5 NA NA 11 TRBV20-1 CSAMRGQPQHF TGCAGTGCTATGAGGGGACAGCCCCAGCATTTT
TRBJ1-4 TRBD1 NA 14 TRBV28 CASIGDRGRKKLFF TGTGCCAGCATTGGGGACAGGGGGAGAAAAAAACTGTTTTTT
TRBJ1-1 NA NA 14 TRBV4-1 CASSQVKLGAEAFF TGCGCCAGCAGCCAAGTCAAGTTGGGGGCTGAAGCTTTCTTT
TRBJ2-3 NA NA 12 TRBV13 CASSSNTDTQYF TGTGCCAGCAGCTCGAACACAGATACGCAGTATTTT
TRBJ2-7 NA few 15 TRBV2 CASSEETGQGNEQYF TGTGCCAGCAGTGAGGAGACAGGCCAGGGGAACGAGCAGTACTTC
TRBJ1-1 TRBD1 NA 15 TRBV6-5 CASSFTGGPNTEAFF TGTGCCAGCAGTTTCACAGGGGGCCCGAACACTGAAGCTTTCTTT
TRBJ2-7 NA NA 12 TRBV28 CASSFGVGEQYF TGTGCCAGCAGTTTTGGGGTAGGCGAGCAGTACTTC
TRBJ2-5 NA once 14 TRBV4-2 CASSQDWGQETQYF TGTGCCAGCAGCCAAGATTGGGGACAAGAGACCCAGTACTTC
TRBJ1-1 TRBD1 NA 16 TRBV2 CASRVRGQGENTEAFF TGTGCCAGCAGAGTACGGGGGCAGGGGGAGAACACTGAAGCTTTCTTT
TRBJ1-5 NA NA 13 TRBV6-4 CASSDRVGQPQHF TGTGCCAGCAGTGACAGGGTAGGTCAGCCCCAGCATTTT
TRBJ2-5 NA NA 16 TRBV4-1 CASSQSVGGAEETQYF TGCGCCAGCAGCCAATCTGTGGGCGGGGCCGAAGAGACCCAGTACTTC
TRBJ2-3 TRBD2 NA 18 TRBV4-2 CASSQSFFLAGDTDTQYF TGTGCCAGCAGCCAAAGTTTCTTCTTAGCGGGCGACACAGATACGCAGTATTTT
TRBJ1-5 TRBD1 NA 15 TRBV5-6 CASSSSRTGDQPQHF TGTGCCAGCAGTTCCTCCCGGACAGGGGATCAGCCCCAGCATTTT
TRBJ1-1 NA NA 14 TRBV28 CASRTMVGAAEAFF TGTGCCAGCAGAACCATGGTAGGGGCCGCTGAAGCTTTCTTT
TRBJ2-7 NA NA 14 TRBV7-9 CASSLSAGSYEQYF TGTGCCAGCAGCTTGTCCGCAGGATCCTACGAGCAGTACTTC
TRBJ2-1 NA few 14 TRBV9 CASSVGSSVYEQFF TGTGCCAGCAGCGTAGGAAGTAGCGTATATGAGCAGTTCTTC
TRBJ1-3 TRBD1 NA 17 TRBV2 CASNLRQQGATGNTIYF TGTGCCAGCAACCTTAGGCAACAGGGGGCAACTGGAAACACCATATATTTT
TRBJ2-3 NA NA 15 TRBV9 CASTSGTHSTDTQYF TGTGCCAGCACCTCAGGGACTCACAGCACAGATACGCAGTATTTT
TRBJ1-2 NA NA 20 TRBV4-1 CASSQLPEMGGWDLNYGYTF TGCGCCAGCAGCCAACTACCCGAGATGGGAGGGTGGGACCTTAACTATGGCTACACCTTC
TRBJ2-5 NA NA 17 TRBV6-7 CASSYSGVRGPQETQYF TGTGCCAGCAGTTACTCCGGGGTGAGGGGACCCCAAGAGACCCAGTACTTC
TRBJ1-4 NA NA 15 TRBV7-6 CASSLNSGAREKLFF TGTGCCAGCAGCTTAAATTCGGGCGCGCGAGAAAAACTGTTTTTT
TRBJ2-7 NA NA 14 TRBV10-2 CASSDSGYTYEQYF TGCGCCAGCAGTGATAGCGGCTACACCTACGAGCAGTACTTC
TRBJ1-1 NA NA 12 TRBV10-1 CASSGSGKEAFF TGCGCCAGCAGTGGATCTGGAAAGGAAGCTTTCTTT
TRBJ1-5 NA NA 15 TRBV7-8 CASSYLDSSNQPQHF TGTGCCAGCAGCTACCTAGACAGTAGCAATCAGCCCCAGCATTTT
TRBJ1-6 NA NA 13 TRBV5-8 CASSLFGDSPLHF TGTGCCAGCAGCTTGTTTGGGGATTCACCCCTCCACTTT
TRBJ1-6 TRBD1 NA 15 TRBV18 CASSEGQGGNSPLHF TGTGCCAGCTCGGAGGGACAGGGGGGGAATTCACCCCTCCACTTT
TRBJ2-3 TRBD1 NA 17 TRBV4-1 CASSQDSWTGGTDTQYF TGCGCCAGCAGCCAAGACAGCTGGACAGGGGGCACAGATACGCAGTATTTT
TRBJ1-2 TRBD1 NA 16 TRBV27 CASSPRGQGVSRGYTF TGTGCCAGCTCCCCTAGGGGACAGGGGGTATCTCGGGGCTACACCTTC
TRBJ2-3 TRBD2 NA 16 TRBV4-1 CASSQVLAGATDTQYF TGCGCCAGCAGCCAAGTACTAGCGGGGGCCACAGATACGCAGTATTTT
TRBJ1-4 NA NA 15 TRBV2 CASTSGDGTHEKLFF TGTGCCAGCACCTCGGGGGACGGGACCCATGAAAAACTGTTTTTT
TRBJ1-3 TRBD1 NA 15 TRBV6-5 CASSYTGGSGNTIYF TGTGCCAGCAGTTACACAGGGGGCTCTGGAAACACCATATATTTT
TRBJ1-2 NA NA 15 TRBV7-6 CASSLGLGGAGGYTF TGTGCCAGCAGCTTAGGGCTTGGGGGGGCCGGTGGCTACACCTTC
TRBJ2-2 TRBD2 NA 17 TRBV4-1 CASSHPGLAGLGGELFF TGCGCCAGCAGCCATCCGGGACTAGCGGGGTTAGGCGGGGAGCTGTTTTTT
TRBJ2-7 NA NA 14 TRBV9 CASSGGMDSYEQYF TGTGCCAGCAGCGGAGGGATGGACTCCTACGAGCAGTACTTC